The 10 T cell receptor beta chains presented below share a single source sample, sequenced in a study of radiation and T cells in renal cell carcinoma. Stated time point: baseline pretreatment blood. Stated treatment: 15 Gy SBRT to primary tumor, nephrectomy 4 weeks later. Sequencing used immunoSEQ multiplex PCR; TCRdb keeps in-frame clones, though not all of them. In the table there are 150,000 or so clones, over 65% of which are singletons. The material sequenced was blood, taken from a patient whose treatment included radiotherapy and nephrectomy. Receptor source: a woman between 45 and 65 years old with renal cell carcinoma.

The chain combines TRBV19 with TRBJ1-5, with D possibly TRBD1 on 6 matching bases. Trimming shortened V by 7 bases and J by 9 bases, and 22 bases separated the two germline ends. This CDR3 spans 15 amino acids. Germline V lookup: CDR1 LNHDA, CDR2 SQIVND (reference sequence). The CDR3 region is CASKEGGTLNRPQHF. CDR3 bases: TGTGCCAGTAAGGAAGGGGGTACCTTAAATAGGCCCCAGCATTTT.

This chain joins TRBV29-1 and TRBJ1-1, with a possible D match to TRBD1 (6 bases). The germline V gene has CDR1 SQVTM and CDR2 ANQGSEA. This CDR3 has 14 amino acids. V lost 4 bases to trimming and J lost 6 bases, with 18 bases between them. The DNA of the CDR3 is TGCAGCGTTGGCGGGGAAAGGGGGATCCCTGAAGCTTTCTTT. Translating it yields CSVGGERGIPEAFF.

V gene TRBV29-1 combines with J gene TRBJ1-1; tentatively, D is TRBD1 (5 bases). The V end was cut by 6 bases, the J end by 6 bases, with 23 bases between. This CDR3 has 15 residues. Germline values: CDR1 SQVTM, CDR2 ANQGSEA. CDR3 amino acids: CSVPSTGEWGSEAFF. In DNA, the CDR3 is TGCAGCGTACCGAGTACGGGGGAGTGGGGATCTGAAGCTTTCTTT.

The CDR3 coding sequence is TGTGCCAGCACCCGCCCGGGGGAAAAACTGTTTTTT. The encoded protein is CASTRPGEKLFF. This sequence joins TRBV28 and TRBJ1-4, with unresolved D. Between the trimmed V and J ends, which lost 7 bases and 8 bases, there was a span of 11 bases. Germline-derived CDR1 and CDR2 are MDHEN and SYDVKM. The CDR3 has 12 amino acids.

V is TRBV7-3 and J is TRBJ2-7; D is tentatively TRBD1 or TRBD2 (5 bases each). The CDR3 spans 15 residues. CDR1 is SGHTA, CDR2 FQGTGA, per germline. Trimming removed 1 base at V and 5 bases at J, with 15 bases between. The CDR3 region is CASSLNSGLEDEQYF. The CDR3 bases are TGTGCCAGCAGCTTAAACTCAGGGTTGGAGGACGAGCAGTACTTC.

The V call is TRBV6-6, the J call TRBJ2-7; 14 bases line up with TRBD2. The CDR3 loop spans 15 amino acids. The J segment lost 3 bases and the V segment lost 7 bases, leaving 5 bases of the junction unmatched. Germline V gene data show CDR1 as MNHNY and CDR2 as SVGAGI (reference sequence). CDR3 bases: TGTGCCAGCACCCGACTAGCGGGGGGGGTCTACGAGCAGTACTTC. It is translated as CASTRLAGGVYEQYF.

The chain employs TRBV7-9 and TRBJ1-1, with 7 bases that match TRBD1. In germline, CDR1 is SEHNR, CDR2 FQNEAQ (reference sequence). The CDR3 contains 13 residues. J gave up 3 bases and V 5 bases, and 3 bases lay outside the gene matches. DNA of the CDR3: TGTGCCAGCAGCCCAGGGGGACACACTGAAGCTTTCTTT. Translation: CASSPGGHTEAFF.

V is TRBV4-1 and J is TRBJ1-6; 8 nucleotides align to TRBD1. Trimming took 3 bases from V and 10 from J; bases not matched to a gene: 8. From germline, CDR1 is MGHRA and CDR2 YSYEKL. This CDR3 has 15 residues. The CDR3 DNA follows: TGCGCCAGCAGCCAGCCGGACAGGGTGGGATCACCCCTCCACTTT. This encodes CASSQPDRVGSPLHF.

The chain links TRBV19 to TRBJ2-7; the match to TRBD1 covers 10 bases. Germline lookup yields CDR1 LNHDA and CDR2 SQIVND (reference sequence). This CDR3 is 14 amino acids long. V lost 3 bases, J lost 2 bases, and 1 base stayed unmatched. The CDR3 region is CASSIGQGAYEQYF. As DNA, the CDR3 is TGTGCCAGTAGTATCGGACAGGGGGCCTACGAGCAGTACTTC.

The V call is TRBV2, the J call TRBJ1-3; 7 nucleotides agree with TRBD1. V dropped 9 bases and J dropped 4; count of bases not matched to a gene: 9. This CDR3 is built from 14 residues. CDR1 is SNHLY, CDR2 FYNNEI, per germline. CDR3 region: CASTSTGAGNTIYF. As DNA, the CDR3 is TGTGCCAGTACCTCAACAGGGGCGGGAAACACCATATATTTT.